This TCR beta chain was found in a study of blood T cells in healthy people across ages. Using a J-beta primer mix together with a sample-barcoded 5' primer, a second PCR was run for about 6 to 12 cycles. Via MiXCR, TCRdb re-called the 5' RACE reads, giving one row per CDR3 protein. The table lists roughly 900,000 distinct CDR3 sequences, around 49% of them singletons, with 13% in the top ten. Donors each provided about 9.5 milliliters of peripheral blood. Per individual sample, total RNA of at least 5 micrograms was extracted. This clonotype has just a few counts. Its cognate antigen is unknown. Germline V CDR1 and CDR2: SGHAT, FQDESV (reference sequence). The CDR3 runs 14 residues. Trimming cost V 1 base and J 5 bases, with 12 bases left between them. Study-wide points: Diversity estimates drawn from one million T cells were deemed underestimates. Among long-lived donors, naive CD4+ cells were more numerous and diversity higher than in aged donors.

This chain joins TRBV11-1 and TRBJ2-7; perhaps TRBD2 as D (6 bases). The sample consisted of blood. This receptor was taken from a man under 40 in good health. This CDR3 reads CASSLDGGRHEQYF. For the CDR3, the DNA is TGTGCCAGCAGCTTAGACGGAGGGCGCCACGAGCAGTACTTC.